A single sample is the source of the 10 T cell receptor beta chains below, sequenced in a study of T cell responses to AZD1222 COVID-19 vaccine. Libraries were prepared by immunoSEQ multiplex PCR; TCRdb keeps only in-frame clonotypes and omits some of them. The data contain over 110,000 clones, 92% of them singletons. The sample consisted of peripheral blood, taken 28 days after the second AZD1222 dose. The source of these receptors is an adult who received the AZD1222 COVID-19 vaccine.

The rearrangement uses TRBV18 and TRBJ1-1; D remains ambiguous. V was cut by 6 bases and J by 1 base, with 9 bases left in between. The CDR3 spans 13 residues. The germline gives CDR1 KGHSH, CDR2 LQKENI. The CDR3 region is CASSQTQNTEAFF. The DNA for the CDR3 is TGTGCCAGCTCTCAAACACAGAACACTGAAGCTTTCTTT.

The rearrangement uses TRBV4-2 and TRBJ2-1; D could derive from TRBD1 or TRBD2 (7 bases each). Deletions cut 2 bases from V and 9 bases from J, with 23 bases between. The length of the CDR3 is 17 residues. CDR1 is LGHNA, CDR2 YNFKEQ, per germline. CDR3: CASSQSQGGGPGGEQFF. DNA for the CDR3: TGTGCCAGCAGCCAATCGCAGGGGGGAGGGCCAGGAGGTGAGCAGTTCTTC.

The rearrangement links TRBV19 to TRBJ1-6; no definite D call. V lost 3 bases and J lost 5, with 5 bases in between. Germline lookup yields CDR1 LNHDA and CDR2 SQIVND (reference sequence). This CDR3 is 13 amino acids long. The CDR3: CASSMLNNSPLHF. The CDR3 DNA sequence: TGTGCCAGTAGTATGTTGAATAATTCACCCCTCCACTTT.

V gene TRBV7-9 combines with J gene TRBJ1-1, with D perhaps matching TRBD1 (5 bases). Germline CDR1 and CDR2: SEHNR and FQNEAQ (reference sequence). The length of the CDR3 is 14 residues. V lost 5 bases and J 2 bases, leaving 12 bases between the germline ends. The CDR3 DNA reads TGTGCCAGCAGCCCCACGACAGTTAACACTGAAGCTTTCTTT. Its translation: CASSPTTVNTEAFF.

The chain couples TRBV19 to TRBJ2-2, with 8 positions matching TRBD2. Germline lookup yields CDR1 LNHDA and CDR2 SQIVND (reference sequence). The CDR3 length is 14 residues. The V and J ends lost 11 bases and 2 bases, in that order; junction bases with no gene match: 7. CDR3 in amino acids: CASGGAINTGELFF. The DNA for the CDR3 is TGTGCCTCCGGGGGGGCAATTAACACCGGGGAGCTGTTTTTT.

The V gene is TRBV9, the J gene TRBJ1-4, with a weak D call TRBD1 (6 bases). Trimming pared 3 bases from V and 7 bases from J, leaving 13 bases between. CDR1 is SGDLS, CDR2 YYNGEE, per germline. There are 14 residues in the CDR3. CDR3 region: CASSAPGQIEKLFF. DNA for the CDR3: TGTGCCAGCAGCGCCCCCGGACAGATTGAAAAACTGTTTTTT.

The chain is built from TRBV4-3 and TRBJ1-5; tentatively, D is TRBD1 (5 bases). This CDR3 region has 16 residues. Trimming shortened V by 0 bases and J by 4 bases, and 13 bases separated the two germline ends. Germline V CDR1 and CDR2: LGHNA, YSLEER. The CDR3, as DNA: TGCGCCAGCAGCCAAGAAAGCACAGGATCTAATCAGCCCCAGCATTTT. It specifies CASSQESTGSNQPQHF.

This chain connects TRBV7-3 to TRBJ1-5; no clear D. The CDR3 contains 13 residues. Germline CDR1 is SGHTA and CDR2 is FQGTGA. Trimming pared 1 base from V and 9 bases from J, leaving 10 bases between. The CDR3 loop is CASSLRPSWPQHF. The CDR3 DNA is TGTGCCAGCAGCTTAAGGCCCAGCTGGCCCCAGCATTTT. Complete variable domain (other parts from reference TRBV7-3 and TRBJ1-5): GAGVSQTPSNKVTEKGKYVELRCDPISGHTALYWYRQSLGQGPEFLIYFQGTGAADDSGLPNDRFFAVRPEGSVSTLKIQRTERGDSAVYLCASSLRPSWPQHFGDGTRLSIL.

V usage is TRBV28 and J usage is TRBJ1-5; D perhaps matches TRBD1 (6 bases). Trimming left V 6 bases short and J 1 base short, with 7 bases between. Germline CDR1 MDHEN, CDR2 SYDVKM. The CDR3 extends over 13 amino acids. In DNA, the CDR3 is TGTGCCAGCAGAACAGGGAGCAATCAGCCCCAGCATTTT. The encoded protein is CASRTGSNQPQHF.

The CDR3 sequence is CASLYLGGGNEKLFF. CDR3 bases: TGTGCCAGCCTATACCTGGGAGGGGGCAATGAAAAACTGTTTTTT. This chain joins TRBV6-5 and TRBJ1-4; 7 positions match TRBD1. With V trimmed by 8 bases and J by 5 bases, 11 bases remained unmatched. CDR3 size: 15 residues. Germline V lookup: CDR1 MNHEY, CDR2 SVGAGI.